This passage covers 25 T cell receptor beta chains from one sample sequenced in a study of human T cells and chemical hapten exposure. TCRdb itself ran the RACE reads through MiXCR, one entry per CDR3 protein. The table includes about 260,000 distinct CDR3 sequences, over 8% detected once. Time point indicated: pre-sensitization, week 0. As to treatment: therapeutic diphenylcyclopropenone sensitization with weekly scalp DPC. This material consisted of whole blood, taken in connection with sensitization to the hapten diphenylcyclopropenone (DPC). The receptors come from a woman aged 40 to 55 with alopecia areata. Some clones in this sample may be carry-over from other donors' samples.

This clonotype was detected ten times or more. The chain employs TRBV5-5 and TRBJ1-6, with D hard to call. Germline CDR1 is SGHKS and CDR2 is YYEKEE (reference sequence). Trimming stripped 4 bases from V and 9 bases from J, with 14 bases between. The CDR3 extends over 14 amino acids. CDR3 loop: CASSTNLMSSPLHF. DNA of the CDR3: TGTGCCAGCAGCACAAATCTGATGAGTTCACCCCTCCACTTT.

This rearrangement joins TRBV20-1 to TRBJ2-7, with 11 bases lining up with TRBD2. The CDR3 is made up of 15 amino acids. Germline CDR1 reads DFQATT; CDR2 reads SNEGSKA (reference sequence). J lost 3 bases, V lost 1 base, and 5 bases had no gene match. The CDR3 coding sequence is TGCAGTGCTAGAGCTCCCGGGACTAGCGGCTACGAGCAGTACTTC. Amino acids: CSARAPGTSGYEQYF.

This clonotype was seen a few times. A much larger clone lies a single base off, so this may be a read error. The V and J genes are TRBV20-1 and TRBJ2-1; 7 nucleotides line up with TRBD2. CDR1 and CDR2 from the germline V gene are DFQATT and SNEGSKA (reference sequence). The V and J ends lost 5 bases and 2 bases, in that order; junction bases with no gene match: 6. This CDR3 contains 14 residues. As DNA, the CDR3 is TGCAGTGCTGGTTTAGCGGGTGCCTACAATGAGCAGTTCTTC. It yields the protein CSAGLAGAYNEQFF.

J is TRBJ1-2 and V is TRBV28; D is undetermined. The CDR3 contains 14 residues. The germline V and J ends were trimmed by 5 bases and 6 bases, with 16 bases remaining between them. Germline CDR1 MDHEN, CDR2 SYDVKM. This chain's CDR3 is CASSPLGLTNGYTF. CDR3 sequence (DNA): TGTGCCAGCAGTCCCCTGGGCCTTACCAATGGCTACACCTTC.

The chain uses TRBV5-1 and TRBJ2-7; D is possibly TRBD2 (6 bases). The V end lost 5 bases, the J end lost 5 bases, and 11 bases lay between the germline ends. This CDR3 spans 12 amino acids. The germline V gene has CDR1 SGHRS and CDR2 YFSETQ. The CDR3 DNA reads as TGCGCCAGCAGGGAGGGGCGGGACGAGCAGTACTTC. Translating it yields CASREGRDEQYF.

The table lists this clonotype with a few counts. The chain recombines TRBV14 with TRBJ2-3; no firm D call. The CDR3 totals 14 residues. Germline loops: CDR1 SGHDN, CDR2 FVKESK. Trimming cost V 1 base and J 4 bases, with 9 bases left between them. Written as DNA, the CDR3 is TGTGCCAGCAGCCAAGTAGTACGCGCAGATACGCAGTATTTT. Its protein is CASSQVVRADTQYF.

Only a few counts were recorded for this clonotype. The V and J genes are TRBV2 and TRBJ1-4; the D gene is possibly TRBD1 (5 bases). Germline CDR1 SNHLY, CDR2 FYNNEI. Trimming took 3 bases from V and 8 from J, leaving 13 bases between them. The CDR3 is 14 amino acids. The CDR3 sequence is CASSDRDSDEKLFF. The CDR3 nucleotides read TGTGCCAGCAGTGACAGGGACTCGGACGAAAAACTGTTTTTT.

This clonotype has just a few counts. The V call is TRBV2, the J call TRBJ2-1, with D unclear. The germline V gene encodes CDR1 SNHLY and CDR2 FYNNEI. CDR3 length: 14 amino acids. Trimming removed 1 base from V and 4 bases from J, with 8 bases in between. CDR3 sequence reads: CASSEGGVYNEQFF. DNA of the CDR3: TGTGCCAGCAGTGAAGGAGGTGTTTACAATGAGCAGTTCTTC.

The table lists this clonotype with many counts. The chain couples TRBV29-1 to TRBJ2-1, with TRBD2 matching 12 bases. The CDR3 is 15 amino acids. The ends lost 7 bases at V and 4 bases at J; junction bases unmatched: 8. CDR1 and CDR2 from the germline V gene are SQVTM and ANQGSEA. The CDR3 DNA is TGCAGCGGCCGACCAACTAGCGGGAGGTACAATGAGCAGTTCTTC. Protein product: CSGRPTSGRYNEQFF.

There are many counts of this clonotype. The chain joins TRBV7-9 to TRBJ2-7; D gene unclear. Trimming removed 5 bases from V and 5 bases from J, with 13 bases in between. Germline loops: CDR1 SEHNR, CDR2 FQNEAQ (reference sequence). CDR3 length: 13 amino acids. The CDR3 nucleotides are TGTGCCAGCAGCGGCCGCCGAACGGACGAGCAGTACTTC. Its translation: CASSGRRTDEQYF.

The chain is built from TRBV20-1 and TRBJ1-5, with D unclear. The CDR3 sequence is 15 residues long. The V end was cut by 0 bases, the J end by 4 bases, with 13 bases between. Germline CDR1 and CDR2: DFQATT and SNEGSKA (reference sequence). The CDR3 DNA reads TGCAGTGCTAGAGATCCGGCCGGGAGAAATCAGCCCCAGCATTTT. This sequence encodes CSARDPAGRNQPQHF.

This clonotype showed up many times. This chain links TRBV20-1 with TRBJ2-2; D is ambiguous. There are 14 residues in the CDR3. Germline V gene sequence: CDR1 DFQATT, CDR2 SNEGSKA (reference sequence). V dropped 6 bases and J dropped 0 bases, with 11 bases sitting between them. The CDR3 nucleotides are TGCAGTGCCCTAAGGGCACCGAACACCGGGGAGCTGTTTTTT. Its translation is CSALRAPNTGELFF.

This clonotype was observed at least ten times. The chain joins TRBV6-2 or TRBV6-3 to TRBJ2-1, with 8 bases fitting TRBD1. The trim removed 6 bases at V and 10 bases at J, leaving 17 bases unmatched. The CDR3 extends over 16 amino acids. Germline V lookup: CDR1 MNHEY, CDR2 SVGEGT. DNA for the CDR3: TGTGCCAGCAGCTTGCCGGGACAGGTATCCTATAGGGAGCAGTTCTTC. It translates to CASSLPGQVSYREQFF.

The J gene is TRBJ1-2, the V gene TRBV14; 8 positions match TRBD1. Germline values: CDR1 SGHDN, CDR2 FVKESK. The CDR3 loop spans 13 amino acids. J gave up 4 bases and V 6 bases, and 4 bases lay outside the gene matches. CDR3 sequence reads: CASRPGGSYGYTF. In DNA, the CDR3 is TGTGCCAGCAGACCAGGGGGCAGCTATGGCTACACCTTC.

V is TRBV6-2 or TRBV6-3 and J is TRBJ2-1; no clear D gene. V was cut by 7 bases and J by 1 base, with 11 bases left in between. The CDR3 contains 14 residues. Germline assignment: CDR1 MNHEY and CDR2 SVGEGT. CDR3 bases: TGTGCCAGCACCGTAGGTGGGTCCTACAATGAGCAGTTCTTC. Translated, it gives CASTVGGSYNEQFF.

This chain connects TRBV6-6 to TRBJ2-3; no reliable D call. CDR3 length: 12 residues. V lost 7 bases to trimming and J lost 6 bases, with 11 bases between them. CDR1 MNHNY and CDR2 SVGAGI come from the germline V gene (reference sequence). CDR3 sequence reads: CASTALGDTQYF. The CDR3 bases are TGTGCCAGCACCGCCCTTGGGGATACGCAGTATTTT.

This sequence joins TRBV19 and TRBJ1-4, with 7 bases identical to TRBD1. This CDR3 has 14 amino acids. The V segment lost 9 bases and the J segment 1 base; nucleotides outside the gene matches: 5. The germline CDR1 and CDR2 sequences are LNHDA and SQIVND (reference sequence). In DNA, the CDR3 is TGTGCCAGCAAACAGGGGCAAACTAATGAAAAACTGTTTTTT. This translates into CASKQGQTNEKLFF.

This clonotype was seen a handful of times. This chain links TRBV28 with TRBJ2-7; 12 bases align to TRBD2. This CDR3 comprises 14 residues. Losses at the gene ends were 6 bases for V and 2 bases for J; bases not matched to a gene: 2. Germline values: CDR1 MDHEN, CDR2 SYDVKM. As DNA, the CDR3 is TGTGCCAGCAGCAGGACTAGCGGGACCTACGAGCAGTACTTC. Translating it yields CASSRTSGTYEQYF.

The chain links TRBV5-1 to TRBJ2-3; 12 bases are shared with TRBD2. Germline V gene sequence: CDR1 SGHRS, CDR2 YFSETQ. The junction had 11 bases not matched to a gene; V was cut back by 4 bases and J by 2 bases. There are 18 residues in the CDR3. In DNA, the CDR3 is TGCGCCAGCAGCCTCCCCCTGCGGACTAGCGGGATCACAGATACGCAGTATTTT. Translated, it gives CASSLPLRTSGITDTQYF. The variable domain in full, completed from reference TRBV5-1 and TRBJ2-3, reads KAGVTQTPRYLIKTRGQQVTLSCSPISGHRSVSWYQQTPGQGLQFLFEYFSETQRNKGNFPGRFSGRQFSNSRSEMNVSTLELGDSALYLCASSLPLRTSGITDTQYFGPGTRLTVL.

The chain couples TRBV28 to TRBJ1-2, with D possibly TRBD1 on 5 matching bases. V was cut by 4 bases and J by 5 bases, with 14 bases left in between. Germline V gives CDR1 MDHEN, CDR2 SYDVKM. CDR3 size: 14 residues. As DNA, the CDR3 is TGTGCCAGCAGTTCCGTCAGGGTCTCTTATGGCTACACCTTC. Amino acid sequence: CASSSVRVSYGYTF.

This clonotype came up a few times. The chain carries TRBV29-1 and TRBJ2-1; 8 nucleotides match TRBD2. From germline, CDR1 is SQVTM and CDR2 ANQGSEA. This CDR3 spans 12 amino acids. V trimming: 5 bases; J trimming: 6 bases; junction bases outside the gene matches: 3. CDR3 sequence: CSVRREANEQFF. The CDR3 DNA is TGCAGCGTTCGGCGGGAGGCCAATGAGCAGTTCTTC.

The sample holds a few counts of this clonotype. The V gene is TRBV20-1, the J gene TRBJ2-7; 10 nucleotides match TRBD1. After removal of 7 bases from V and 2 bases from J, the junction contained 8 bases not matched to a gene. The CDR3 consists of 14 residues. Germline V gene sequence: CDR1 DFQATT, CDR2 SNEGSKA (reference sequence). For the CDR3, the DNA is TGCAGTGGGACAATCGGGACAGGGGCCTACGAGCAGTACTTC. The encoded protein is CSGTIGTGAYEQYF.

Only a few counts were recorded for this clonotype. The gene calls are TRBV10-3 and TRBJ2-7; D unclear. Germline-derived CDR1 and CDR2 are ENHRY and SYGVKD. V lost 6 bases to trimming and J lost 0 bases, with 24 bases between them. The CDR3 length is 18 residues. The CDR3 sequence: CAISERTPFAPNSYEQYF. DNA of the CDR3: TGTGCCATCAGCGAGAGAACCCCCTTCGCTCCCAACTCCTACGAGCAGTACTTC.

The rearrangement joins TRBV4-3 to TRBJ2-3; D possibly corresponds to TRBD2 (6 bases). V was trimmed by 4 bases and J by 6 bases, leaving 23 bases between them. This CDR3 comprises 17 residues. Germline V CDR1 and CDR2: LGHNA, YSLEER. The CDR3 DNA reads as TGCGCCAGCAGCCGCGTTGGTGTCAGCGGAGGGATGGATACGCAGTATTTT. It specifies CASSRVGVSGGMDTQYF.

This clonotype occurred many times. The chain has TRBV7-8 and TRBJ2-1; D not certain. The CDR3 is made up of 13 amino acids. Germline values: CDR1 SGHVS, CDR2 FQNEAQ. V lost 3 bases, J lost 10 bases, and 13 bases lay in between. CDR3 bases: TGTGCCAGCAGCTTGCCAGACTCGTTAGAGCAGTTCTTC. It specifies CASSLPDSLEQFF. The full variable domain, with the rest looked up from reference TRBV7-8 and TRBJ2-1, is GAGVSQSPRYKVAKRGQDVALRCDPISGHVSLFWYQQALGQGPEFLTYFQNEAQLDKSGLPSDRFFAERPEGSVSTLKIQRTQQEDSAVYLCASSLPDSLEQFFGPGTRLTVL.